This is a list of T cell receptor beta chains from one sample in a study of T-cell reconstitution after alpha-beta-depleted transplantation in children. TCRdb analysed the PCR reads with MiXCR anew, one entry per CDR3 protein. The sample has approximately 85,000 distinct CDR3 sequences, 14% seen once; the top ten hold about 25%. The specimen comprised PBMCs, mostly from graft donor cells, sampled 180 days after TCRalphabeta/CD19-depleted stem cell transplant. All receptors come from a male patient aged 2-15 years who had a stem cell transplant for acute lymphoblastic leukemia, so the T cells may come from the graft donor. CDR3s include the opening cysteine and the closing phenylalanine or tryptophan. A D gene is named only where the DNA matches it firmly. Expanded clones get a size class; other rows say once, few or many, or leave the size out.

cdr3_nt: TGTGCCAGCAGTCCCCGGGCAGGAAATGAGCAGTTCTTC
cdr3_aa: CASSPRAGNEQFF
j_call: TRBJ2-1
d_call: NA
v_call: TRBV28
clone_size: NA

cdr3_nt: TGTGCCAGCAGCTTAATGGGGGCTAGCGGGAGAACAGATACGCAGTATTTT
cdr3_aa: CASSLMGASGRTDTQYF
j_call: TRBJ2-3
d_call: TRBD2
v_call: TRBV7-9
clone_size: NA

cdr3_nt: TGTGCCAGCAGTGTCGGTACAGGGCTGAACACTGAAGCTTTCTTT
cdr3_aa: CASSVGTGLNTEAFF
j_call: TRBJ1-1
d_call: NA
v_call: TRBV6-1
clone_size: many

cdr3_nt: TGTGCCAGCAGCGTGACTCTTGGAGGAGAGACCCAGTACTTC
cdr3_aa: CASSVTLGGETQYF
j_call: TRBJ2-5
d_call: NA
v_call: TRBV28
clone_size: NA

cdr3_nt: TGTGCCAGCAGTGTCCTCGGGGACAGTCCTAATCAGCCCCAGCATTTT
cdr3_aa: CASSVLGDSPNQPQHF
j_call: TRBJ1-5
d_call: TRBD1
v_call: TRBV6-1
clone_size: NA

cdr3_nt: TGCGCCAGCAGCTTGACAACGGGGGACTATGGCTACACCTTC
cdr3_aa: CASSLTTGDYGYTF
j_call: TRBJ1-2
d_call: NA
v_call: TRBV5-1
clone_size: NA

cdr3_nt: TGTGCCAGCAGTCGCAGGACAGGCGACTACGAGCAGTACTTC
cdr3_aa: CASSRRTGDYEQYF
j_call: TRBJ2-7
d_call: TRBD1
v_call: TRBV6-1
clone_size: NA

cdr3_nt: TGCGCCAGTGACTCTCTGGACACCGGGGAGCTGTTTTTT
cdr3_aa: CASDSLDTGELFF
j_call: TRBJ2-2
d_call: NA
v_call: TRBV10-2
clone_size: few

cdr3_nt: TGTGCCAGCAGTTTATCAGGGGGGGGCTATGGCTACACCTTC
cdr3_aa: CASSLSGGGYGYTF
j_call: TRBJ1-2
d_call: NA
v_call: TRBV27
clone_size: few

cdr3_nt: TGTGCCAGCAGCTTAAGCTCCTACGAGCAGTACTTC
cdr3_aa: CASSLSSYEQYF
j_call: TRBJ2-7
d_call: NA
v_call: TRBV7-6
clone_size: many

cdr3_nt: TGCGCCAGCAGTCGACAGGGATCCTCCTACGAGCAGTACTTC
cdr3_aa: CASSRQGSSYEQYF
j_call: TRBJ2-7
d_call: TRBD1
v_call: TRBV4-3
clone_size: few

cdr3_nt: TGTGCCAGCAGTCAGGCAGTCTGGAAAGAGACCCAGTACTTC
cdr3_aa: CASSQAVWKETQYF
j_call: TRBJ2-5
d_call: NA
v_call: TRBV12-3/TRBV12-4
clone_size: NA

cdr3_nt: TGCGCCAGCAGTTGGACAGGGGACACCGGGGAGCTGTTTTTT
cdr3_aa: CASSWTGDTGELFF
j_call: TRBJ2-2
d_call: TRBD1
v_call: TRBV5-1
clone_size: few

cdr3_nt: TGTGCCAGCAGCTTAGTAAGGGGCGTAGGGGGAAAGGGTGATGGCTACACCTTC
cdr3_aa: CASSLVRGVGGKGDGYTF
j_call: TRBJ1-2
d_call: NA
v_call: TRBV11-2
clone_size: few

cdr3_nt: TGTGCCAGCTCACCCCGGGACAGTCCGAATGAGCAGTTCTTC
cdr3_aa: CASSPRDSPNEQFF
j_call: TRBJ2-1
d_call: TRBD1
v_call: TRBV18
clone_size: NA

cdr3_nt: TGTGCCAGCAGCTTATCAGCCCCCGGCGTGAGCGCTGAAGCTTTCTTT
cdr3_aa: CASSLSAPGVSAEAFF
j_call: TRBJ1-1
d_call: NA
v_call: TRBV7-2
clone_size: NA

cdr3_nt: TGTGCCAGCAGCTTCGACTACGCCGGGGAGCTGTTTTTT
cdr3_aa: CASSFDYAGELFF
j_call: TRBJ2-2
d_call: NA
v_call: TRBV11-2
clone_size: few

cdr3_nt: TGTGCCAGCAGCTTAGGATCCCTATGGTTGAGGCCCCCCGGTACGCAGTATTTT
cdr3_aa: CASSLGSLWLRPPGTQYF
j_call: TRBJ2-3
d_call: NA
v_call: TRBV11-2
clone_size: many

cdr3_nt: TGCAGTGCCTACTGGGGACTAGCGTTCGCGAACACCGGGGAGCTGTTTTTT
cdr3_aa: CSAYWGLAFANTGELFF
j_call: TRBJ2-2
d_call: TRBD2
v_call: TRBV20-1
clone_size: few

cdr3_nt: TGCGCCAGCAGCCAAGATCTGGTGGATAATTCACCCCTCCACTTT
cdr3_aa: CASSQDLVDNSPLHF
j_call: TRBJ1-6
d_call: NA
v_call: TRBV4-3
clone_size: few

cdr3_nt: TGTGCCAGCAGCTCGACAGGGGGGGGAAGCGCAGAGACCCAGTACTTC
cdr3_aa: CASSSTGGGSAETQYF
j_call: TRBJ2-5
d_call: TRBD1
v_call: TRBV5-6
clone_size: NA

cdr3_nt: TGTGCCAGCAGACGAACAGGGTCTGGGGCCAACGTCCTGACTTTC
cdr3_aa: CASRRTGSGANVLTF
j_call: TRBJ2-6
d_call: NA
v_call: TRBV12-3/TRBV12-4
clone_size: NA

cdr3_nt: TGCAGTGTTTACGCCAGGGGATGGAACACCGGGGAGCTGTTTTTT
cdr3_aa: CSVYARGWNTGELFF
j_call: TRBJ2-2
d_call: NA
v_call: TRBV20-1
clone_size: NA

cdr3_nt: TGTGCCAGCAGGCCATTCAACAGGGTTTGGGCCCAGTACTTC
cdr3_aa: CASRPFNRVWAQYF
j_call: TRBJ2-5
d_call: NA
v_call: TRBV12-3/TRBV12-4
clone_size: NA

cdr3_nt: TGCAGTGCTAGAGTTTGGACAATGGAGACCCAGTACTTC
cdr3_aa: CSARVWTMETQYF
j_call: TRBJ2-5
d_call: NA
v_call: TRBV20-1
clone_size: NA

cdr3_nt: TGCGCCAGCAGCTTGGCCCCCGGGGGCACCTACGAGCAGTACTTC
cdr3_aa: CASSLAPGGTYEQYF
j_call: TRBJ2-7
d_call: NA
v_call: TRBV5-1
clone_size: NA

cdr3_nt: TGTGCCAGCAGCTTGGTCGGGGTTTTTGAGGAGACCCAGTACTTC
cdr3_aa: CASSLVGVFEETQYF
j_call: TRBJ2-5
d_call: NA
v_call: TRBV5-6
clone_size: few

cdr3_nt: TGTGCCAGCAGCCAGGGACAGGGCTATGGCTACACCTTC
cdr3_aa: CASSQGQGYGYTF
j_call: TRBJ1-2
d_call: TRBD1
v_call: TRBV5-6
clone_size: NA

cdr3_nt: TGTGCCAGCAGCTTAGCGGGACAGGGCGCCGGGGAGCTGTTTTTT
cdr3_aa: CASSLAGQGAGELFF
j_call: TRBJ2-2
d_call: TRBD1
v_call: TRBV7-9
clone_size: NA

cdr3_nt: TGTGCCAGCAGCCAAGATCTTAGAGGGGCAGACTCACCCCTCCACTTT
cdr3_aa: CASSQDLRGADSPLHF
j_call: TRBJ1-6
d_call: NA
v_call: TRBV4-2
clone_size: many

cdr3_nt: TGTGCCAGCAGTGAAGTTGTAAGCTCCGGGGCTTTCTTT
cdr3_aa: CASSEVVSSGAFF
j_call: TRBJ1-1
d_call: NA
v_call: TRBV25-1
clone_size: NA

cdr3_nt: TGCGCCAGCAGCCAAATGAGCGGCGCCGCGGTCATTCAGTACTTC
cdr3_aa: CASSQMSGAAVIQYF
j_call: TRBJ2-4
d_call: NA
v_call: TRBV4-1
clone_size: few

cdr3_nt: TGTGCCAGCAGTTTAACGTGGACACCGCCTGTAGCAGAGCAGTACTTC
cdr3_aa: CASSLTWTPPVAEQYF
j_call: TRBJ2-7
d_call: NA
v_call: TRBV27
clone_size: NA

cdr3_nt: TGTGCCAGCAGCTTGTGGCTAGCGGGATCCTCCTACGAGCAGTACTTC
cdr3_aa: CASSLWLAGSSYEQYF
j_call: TRBJ2-7
d_call: TRBD2
v_call: TRBV5-5
clone_size: many

cdr3_nt: TGCGCCAGCAGCCAAAAAGGGGGGGCTTTCTCCTACAATGAGCAGTTCTTC
cdr3_aa: CASSQKGGAFSYNEQFF
j_call: TRBJ2-1
d_call: NA
v_call: TRBV4-3
clone_size: NA

cdr3_nt: TGCAGTGCTGGAGAGACTACTGCTTCCTACGAGCAGTACTTC
cdr3_aa: CSAGETTASYEQYF
j_call: TRBJ2-7
d_call: NA
v_call: TRBV20-1
clone_size: many

cdr3_nt: TGTGCCAGCAGCTTAGGTTTGGCAGGCCCCAAGCAGTTCTTC
cdr3_aa: CASSLGLAGPKQFF
j_call: TRBJ2-1
d_call: NA
v_call: TRBV7-9
clone_size: NA

cdr3_nt: TGTGCTAGTCCGGGGGCGAAGACCCAGTACTTC
cdr3_aa: CASPGAKTQYF
j_call: TRBJ2-5
d_call: NA
v_call: TRBV7-3
clone_size: NA

cdr3_nt: TGTGCCAGCAGCTTGATCTCTGGGGCCAACGTCCTGACTTTC
cdr3_aa: CASSLISGANVLTF
j_call: TRBJ2-6
d_call: NA
v_call: TRBV7-2
clone_size: few

cdr3_nt: TGTGCCAGCAGCTTAACACCCCGCGATACGCAGTATTTT
cdr3_aa: CASSLTPRDTQYF
j_call: TRBJ2-3
d_call: NA
v_call: TRBV7-3
clone_size: few

cdr3_nt: TGCAGTGCTAGAGGCGGGAGGGGGCGGGAAGAGACCCAGTACTTC
cdr3_aa: CSARGGRGREETQYF
j_call: TRBJ2-5
d_call: TRBD2
v_call: TRBV20-1
clone_size: many

cdr3_nt: TGTGCCAGCAGCCTTGGACAGGCAGGAGAGACCCAGTACTTC
cdr3_aa: CASSLGQAGETQYF
j_call: TRBJ2-5
d_call: TRBD1
v_call: TRBV28
clone_size: few

cdr3_nt: TGTGCCAGCAGCCAAGAAAGCACGCGTCCTATAGCCAAAAACATTCAGTACTTC
cdr3_aa: CASSQESTRPIAKNIQYF
j_call: TRBJ2-4
d_call: NA
v_call: TRBV4-2
clone_size: few